This entry lists 7 T cell receptor beta chains sequenced from one sample in a study of T cell responses to AZD1222 COVID-19 vaccine. The data were produced by immunoSEQ multiplex PCR, yet TCRdb's version contains in-frame clones alone and is incomplete. The profile shows 160,000 or so clones, roughly 91% of them singletons. The sequences come from peripheral blood, collected on day 0 of AZD1222 vaccination. The receptors were gathered from an adult in good health.

Remarks on this clone: Mismatch with germline at one junction end may stem from a read error. Other DNA sequences in the sample encode the same CDR3. This chain links TRBV5-1 with TRBJ2-3; 9 nucleotides line up with TRBD1. The CDR3 has 14 amino acids. Germline-derived CDR1 and CDR2 are SGHRS and YFSETQ. CDR3 amino acids: CASSLGTGTDTQYF. The CDR3 region has the DNA TGCGCTAGCAGCTTGGGGACAGGGACAGATACGCAGTATTTT.

The rearrangement joins TRBV5-1 to TRBJ2-5; no clear D gene. CDR3 length: 13 amino acids. Trimming stripped 0 bases from V and 3 bases from J, with 6 bases between. From germline, CDR1 is SGHRS and CDR2 YFSETQ. The DNA of the CDR3 is TGCGCCAGCAGCTTGGGGTGGGAAGAGACCCAGTACTTC. As protein: CASSLGWEETQYF.

This chain uses TRBV2 with TRBJ2-6, with TRBD2 as a possible D gene (6 bases). Germline lookup yields CDR1 SNHLY and CDR2 FYNNEI. V lost 7 bases and J lost 0, with 10 bases in between. The CDR3 spans 15 residues. The CDR3 DNA follows: TGTGCCAGCAAAGGAGGGGTCTCTGGGGCCAACGTCCTGACTTTC. Protein: CASKGGVSGANVLTF.

This clone occurred once. The chain employs TRBV10-3 and TRBJ2-3; D ambiguous. Germline V lookup: CDR1 ENHRY, CDR2 SYGVKD. CDR3 length: 14 residues. The V end lost 3 bases, the J end lost 0 bases, and 7 bases lay between the germline ends. CDR3 region: CAISELYSTDTQYF. CDR3 coding DNA: TGTGCCATCAGTGAACTTTATAGCACAGATACGCAGTATTTT.

This chain uses TRBV5-1 with TRBJ1-1; 9 bases are a match to TRBD1. The CDR3 has 14 residues. CDR1 and CDR2 (germline): SGHRS, YFSETQ. V trimming: 7 bases; J trimming: 5 bases; junction bases outside the gene matches: 9. The CDR3 reads CASHSGQGRTEAFF. CDR3 sequence (DNA): TGCGCCAGCCACTCGGGACAGGGAAGGACTGAAGCTTTCTTT. Combining the CDR3 with reference TRBV5-1 and TRBJ1-1 gives the whole variable domain KAGVTQTPRYLIKTRGQQVTLSCSPISGHRSVSWYQQTPGQGLQFLFEYFSETQRNKGNFPGRFSGRQFSNSRSEMNVSTLELGDSALYLCASHSGQGRTEAFFGQGTRLTVV.

The chain combines TRBV7-8 with TRBJ1-3; D call uncertain. The V and J ends lost 6 bases and 0 bases respectively, with 15 bases between them. The length of the CDR3 is 16 residues. The germline gives CDR1 SGHVS, CDR2 FQNEAQ. In nucleotides, the CDR3 is TGTGCCAGCAGATCCGGCGGCTCGACCTCTGGAAACACCATATATTTT. Encoded protein: CASRSGGSTSGNTIYF.

The chain is built from TRBV6-5 and TRBJ2-4, with D possibly TRBD2 on 5 matching bases. V gave up 8 bases and J gave up 7 bases, with 9 bases separating them. From germline, CDR1 is MNHEY and CDR2 SVGAGI. The CDR3 is 11 amino acids. CDR3 protein: CASFGGNIQYF. The CDR3 DNA sequence: TGTGCCAGCTTCGGCGGGAACATTCAGTACTTC.